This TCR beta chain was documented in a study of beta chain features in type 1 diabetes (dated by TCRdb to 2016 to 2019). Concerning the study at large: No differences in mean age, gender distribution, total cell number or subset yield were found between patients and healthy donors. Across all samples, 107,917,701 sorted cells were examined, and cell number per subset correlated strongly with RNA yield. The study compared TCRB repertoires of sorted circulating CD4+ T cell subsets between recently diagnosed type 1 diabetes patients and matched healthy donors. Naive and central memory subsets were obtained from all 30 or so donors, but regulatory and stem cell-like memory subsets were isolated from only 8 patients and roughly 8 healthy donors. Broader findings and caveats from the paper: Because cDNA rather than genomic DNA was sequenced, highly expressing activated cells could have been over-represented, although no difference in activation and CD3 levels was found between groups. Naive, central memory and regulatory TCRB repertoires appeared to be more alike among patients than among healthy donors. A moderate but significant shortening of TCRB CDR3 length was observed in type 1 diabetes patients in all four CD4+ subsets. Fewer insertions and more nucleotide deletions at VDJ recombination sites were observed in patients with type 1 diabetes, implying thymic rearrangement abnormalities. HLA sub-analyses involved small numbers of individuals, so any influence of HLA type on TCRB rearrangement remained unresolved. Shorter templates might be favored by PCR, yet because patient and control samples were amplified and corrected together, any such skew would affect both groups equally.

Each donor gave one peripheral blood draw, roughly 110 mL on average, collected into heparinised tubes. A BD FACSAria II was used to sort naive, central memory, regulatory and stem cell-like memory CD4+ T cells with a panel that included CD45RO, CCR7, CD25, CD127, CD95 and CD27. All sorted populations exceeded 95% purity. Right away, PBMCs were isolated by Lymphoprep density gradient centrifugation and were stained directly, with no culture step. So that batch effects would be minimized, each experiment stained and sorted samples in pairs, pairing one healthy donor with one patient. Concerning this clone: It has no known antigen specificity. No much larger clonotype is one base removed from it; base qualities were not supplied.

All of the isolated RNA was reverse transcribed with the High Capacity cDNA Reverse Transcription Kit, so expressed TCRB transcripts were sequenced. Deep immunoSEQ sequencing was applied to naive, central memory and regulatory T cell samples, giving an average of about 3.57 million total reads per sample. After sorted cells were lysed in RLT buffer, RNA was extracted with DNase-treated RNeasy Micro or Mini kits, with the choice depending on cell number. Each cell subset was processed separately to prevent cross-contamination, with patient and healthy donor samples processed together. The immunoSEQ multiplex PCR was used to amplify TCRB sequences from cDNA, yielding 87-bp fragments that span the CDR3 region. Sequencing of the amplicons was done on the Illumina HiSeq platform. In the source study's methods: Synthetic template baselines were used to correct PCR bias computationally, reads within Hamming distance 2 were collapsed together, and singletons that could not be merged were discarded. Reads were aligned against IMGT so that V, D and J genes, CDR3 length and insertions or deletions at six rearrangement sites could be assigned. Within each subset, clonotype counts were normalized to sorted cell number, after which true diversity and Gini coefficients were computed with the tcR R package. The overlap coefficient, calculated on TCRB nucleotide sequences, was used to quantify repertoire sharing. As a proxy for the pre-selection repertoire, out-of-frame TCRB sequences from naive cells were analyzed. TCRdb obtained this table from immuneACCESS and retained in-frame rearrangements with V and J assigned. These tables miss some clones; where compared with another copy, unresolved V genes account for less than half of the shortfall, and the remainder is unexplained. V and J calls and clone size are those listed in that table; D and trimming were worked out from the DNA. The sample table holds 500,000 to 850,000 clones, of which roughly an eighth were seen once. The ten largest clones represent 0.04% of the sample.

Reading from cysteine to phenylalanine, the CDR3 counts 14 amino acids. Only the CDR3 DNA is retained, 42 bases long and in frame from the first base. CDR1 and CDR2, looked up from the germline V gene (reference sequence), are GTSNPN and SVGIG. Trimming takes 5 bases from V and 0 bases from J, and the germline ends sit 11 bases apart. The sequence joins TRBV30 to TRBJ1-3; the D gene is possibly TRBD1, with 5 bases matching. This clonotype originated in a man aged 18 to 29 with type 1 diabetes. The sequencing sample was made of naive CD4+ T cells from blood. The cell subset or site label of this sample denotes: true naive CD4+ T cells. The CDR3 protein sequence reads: CAWAWGNSGNTIYF. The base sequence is TGTGCCTGGGCCTGGGGCAACTCTGGAAACACCATATATTTT.